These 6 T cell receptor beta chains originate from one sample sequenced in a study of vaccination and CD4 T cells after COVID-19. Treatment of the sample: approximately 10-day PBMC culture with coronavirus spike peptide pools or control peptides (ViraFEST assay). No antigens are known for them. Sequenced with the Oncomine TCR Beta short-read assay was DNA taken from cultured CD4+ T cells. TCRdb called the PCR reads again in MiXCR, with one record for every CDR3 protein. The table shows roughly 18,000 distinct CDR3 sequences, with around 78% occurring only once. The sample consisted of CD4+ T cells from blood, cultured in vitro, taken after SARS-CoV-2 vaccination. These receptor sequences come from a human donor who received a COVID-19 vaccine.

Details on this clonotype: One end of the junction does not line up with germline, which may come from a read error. The CDR3: CASSLDLSSYNSPLHF. The DNA of the CDR3 is TGCGCCAGCAGCTTGGATCTCAGCTCCTATAATTCACCCCTCCACTTT. This chain uses TRBV5-5 with TRBJ1-6; D is undetermined. The CDR3 covers 16 residues. CDR1 SGHKS and CDR2 YYEKEE come from the germline V gene (reference sequence).

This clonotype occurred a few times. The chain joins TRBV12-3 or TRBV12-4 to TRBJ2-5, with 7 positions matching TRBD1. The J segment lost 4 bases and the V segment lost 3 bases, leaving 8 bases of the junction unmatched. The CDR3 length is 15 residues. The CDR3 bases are TGTGCCAGCAGTTTTGGGGGAGAGGGGGCAGAGACCCAGTACTTC. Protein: CASSFGGEGAETQYF.

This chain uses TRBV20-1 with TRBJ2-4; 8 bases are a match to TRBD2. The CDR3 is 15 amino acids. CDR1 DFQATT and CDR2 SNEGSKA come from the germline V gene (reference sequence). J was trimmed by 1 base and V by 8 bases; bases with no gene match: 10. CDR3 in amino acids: CSPCGGLGAKNIQYF. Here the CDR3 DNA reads TGCAGTCCTTGCGGGGGGCTCGGGGCCAAAAACATTCAGTACTTC.

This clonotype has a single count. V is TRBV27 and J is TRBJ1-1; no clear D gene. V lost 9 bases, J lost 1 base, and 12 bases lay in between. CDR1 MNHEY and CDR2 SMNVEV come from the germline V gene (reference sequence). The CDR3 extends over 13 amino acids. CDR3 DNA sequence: TGTGCCAGTAAGGCCATCAAGAACACTGAAGCTTTCTTT. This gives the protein CASKAIKNTEAFF.

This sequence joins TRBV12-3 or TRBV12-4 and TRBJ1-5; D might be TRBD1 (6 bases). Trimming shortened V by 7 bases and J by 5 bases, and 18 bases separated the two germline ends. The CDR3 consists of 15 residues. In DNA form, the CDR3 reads TGTGCCAGCACCGTAGGGGGAGTTGGTTATCAGCCCCAGCATTTT. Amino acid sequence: CASTVGGVGYQPQHF.

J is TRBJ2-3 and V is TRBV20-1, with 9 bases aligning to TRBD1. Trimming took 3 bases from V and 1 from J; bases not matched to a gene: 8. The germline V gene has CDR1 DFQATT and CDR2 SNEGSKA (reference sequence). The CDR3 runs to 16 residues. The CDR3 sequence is CSARQYNRGRTDTQYF. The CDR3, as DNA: TGCAGTGCTAGGCAGTACAACAGGGGGCGCACAGATACGCAGTATTTT.